This T cell receptor (beta chain) was profiled in a study of OX40 agonist ivuxolimab in advanced cancers. Background on the study: In this trial design, patients received ivuxolimab intravenously at 0.01 to 10 mg/kg every 2 weeks. Dose-escalation cases comprised hepatocellular carcinoma, melanoma, renal cell or head and neck cancer.

Germline assignment: CDR1 LNHDA and CDR2 SQIVND (reference sequence). This CDR3 comprises 14 residues. V was shortened by 6 bases and J by 6 bases, with 15 bases between the two germline ends. Measured with immunoSEQ multiplex PCR; TCRdb has only the in-frame clones, and not every one. This table has about 64,000 clones, around 84% appearing once. This chain joins TRBV19 and TRBJ2-1, with TRBD2 as a possible D gene (6 bases). This sequence was found in an adult with an advanced solid tumor such as melanoma, head and neck, liver or kidney cancer. Sequencing was performed on CD4+ or CD8+ T cells sorted from blood, taken in a trial of the OX40 agonist ivuxolimab. This chain's CDR3 is CASSRTIRVNEQFF. The CDR3 nucleotides are TGTGCCAGTAGCAGGACTATTAGGGTCAATGAGCAGTTCTTC.